The 4 T cell receptor beta chains listed next were all sequenced from one sample in a study of blood T cell repertoires in COVID-19. Libraries were prepared by immunoSEQ multiplex PCR; TCRdb keeps only in-frame clonotypes and omits some of them. This table holds more than 250,000 clones, around nine tenths found once. What was sequenced was peripheral blood. The receptors originated from a man in his fifties with active or convalescent COVID-19.

The chain has TRBV19 and TRBJ1-6; 7 positions agree with TRBD1. The CDR3 is 15 amino acids. Germline CDR1 is LNHDA and CDR2 is SQIVND (reference sequence). V was pared by 5 bases and J by 5 bases, with 6 bases of the junction left unmatched. CDR3 in amino acids: CASSPQGSDNSPLHF. The CDR3 DNA reads as TGTGCCAGTAGTCCACAGGGGTCCGATAATTCACCCCTCCACTTT.

This chain links TRBV5-1 with TRBJ2-2; 8 bases are shared with TRBD1. Germline CDR1 reads SGHRS; CDR2 reads YFSETQ. V was pared by 6 bases and J by 4 bases, with 5 bases of the junction left unmatched. This CDR3 spans 14 amino acids. In DNA, the CDR3 is TGCGCCAGCAATGCCCAGGGGGCCACCGGGGAGCTGTTTTTT. It encodes CASNAQGATGELFF.

This clone has only one observation. The gene calls are TRBV30 and TRBJ2-7, with 7 bases that match TRBD1. V was clipped by 4 bases and J by 0 bases; unmatched bases: 6. Looked up from germline, CDR1 is GTSNPN and CDR2 is SVGIG (reference sequence). CDR3 length: 14 amino acids. This chain's CDR3 is CAWNEGQSSYEQYF. Here the CDR3 DNA reads TGTGCCTGGAATGAGGGACAGTCCTCCTACGAGCAGTACTTC.

The chain recombines TRBV2 with TRBJ2-1; D might be TRBD2 (6 bases). Germline values: CDR1 SNHLY, CDR2 FYNNEI. Between the trimmed V and J ends, which lost 3 bases and 3 bases, there was a span of 12 bases. CDR3 length: 15 amino acids. For the CDR3, the DNA is TGTGCCAGCAGTGATGGGGAGGCGTTCTACAATGAGCAGTTCTTC. Translation: CASSDGEAFYNEQFF.